These 10 T cell receptor beta chains were all obtained from the same sample, sequenced in a study of blood T cell repertoires in COVID-19. Some clones are missing from TCRdb's copy, which holds only in-frame ones; the method was immunoSEQ multiplex PCR. Of around 150,000 clones listed, almost 80% were seen once; the top ten hold 2.5% to 3%. The specimen sequenced was PBMCs or T cells enriched from blood (not recorded which). These receptors all come from a woman between 45 and 65 years old who had recovered from COVID-19.

This clone was recorded at least ten times. The chain joins TRBV10-3 to TRBJ1-4; a possible D gene is TRBD1 (5 bases). Trimming stripped 6 bases from V and 4 bases from J, with 12 bases between. The V gene's germline CDR1 is ENHRY and CDR2 SYGVKD. The CDR3 is made up of 14 amino acids. CDR3 sequence (DNA): TGTGCCATCAGACCTAACGGGGGTAATGAAAAACTGTTTTTT. It yields the protein CAIRPNGGNEKLFF.

V usage is TRBV7-9 and J usage is TRBJ2-3, with 7 nucleotides matching TRBD1. V lost 4 bases to trimming and J lost 4 bases; unmatched junction nucleotides: 8. The CDR3 loop spans 15 amino acids. Germline V gives CDR1 SEHNR, CDR2 FQNEAQ (reference sequence). The CDR3 is CASSSDRAAADTQYF. The CDR3 bases are TGTGCCAGCAGCTCTGACAGGGCAGCCGCAGATACGCAGTATTTT.

There are a few counts of this clone. At the DNA level, this CDR3 is encoded by other sequences in the same sample as well. The chain combines TRBV30 with TRBJ2-1; the D gene is possibly TRBD2 (5 bases). Looked up from germline, CDR1 is GTSNPN and CDR2 is SVGIG (reference sequence). The ends were cut back, 0 bases at V and 6 bases at J, with 6 bases in the middle. This CDR3 is built from 12 residues. This chain's CDR3 is CAWSVSGNEQFF. In nucleotides, the CDR3 is TGTGCCTGGAGTGTAAGCGGCAATGAGCAGTTCTTC.

This chain joins TRBV3-1 (or the pseudogene TRBV3-2) and TRBJ1-2; 7 nucleotides align to TRBD1. Germline V CDR1 and CDR2: LGHDT, YNNKEL (reference sequence). CDR3 length: 14 residues. V was clipped by 4 bases and J by 7 bases; unmatched bases: 9. CDR3 sequence: CASSPPSGGGGYTF. DNA of the CDR3: TGTGCCAGCAGCCCCCCTTCAGGGGGAGGTGGCTACACCTTC.

In its sample, this clone was seen a few times. The rearrangement joins TRBV19 to TRBJ2-7, with D possibly TRBD1 on 6 matching bases. V dropped 2 bases and J dropped 2 bases, with 13 bases sitting between them. The germline gives CDR1 LNHDA, CDR2 SQIVND (reference sequence). The CDR3 contains 15 residues. The CDR3 loop reads CASSISDTGPYEQYF. The CDR3 DNA reads TGTGCCAGTAGTATATCTGACACAGGGCCCTACGAGCAGTACTTC.

V is TRBV6-5 and J is TRBJ2-4; D not resolved. V was trimmed by 7 bases and J by 1 base, leaving 14 bases between them. The germline CDR1 and CDR2 sequences are MNHEY and SVGAGI. The CDR3 loop spans 15 amino acids. The CDR3 loop is CASMGQALAKNIQYF. In DNA, the CDR3 is TGTGCCAGCATGGGTCAGGCTTTGGCCAAAAACATTCAGTACTTC.

The chain carries TRBV5-1 and TRBJ1-4, with 7 bases lining up with TRBD1. The CDR3 length is 16 residues. CDR1 is SGHRS, CDR2 YFSETQ, per germline. Unmatched junction bases numbered 6, after V lost 4 bases and J lost 0 bases. The CDR3 DNA reads as TGCGCCAGCAGCCTAGGGGACAGAGCAACTAATGAAAAACTGTTTTTT. It yields the protein CASSLGDRATNEKLFF.

V gene TRBV5-4 combines with J gene TRBJ1-1; 8 bases align to TRBD1. This CDR3 has 13 residues. Unmatched junction bases numbered 7, after V lost 7 bases and J lost 5 bases. Germline V gene sequence: CDR1 SGHNT, CDR2 YYREEE (reference sequence). The CDR3 sequence is CASLVQGGTEAFF. In DNA form, the CDR3 reads TGTGCCAGCCTAGTACAGGGGGGAACTGAAGCTTTCTTT.

The rearrangement links TRBV5-1 to TRBJ2-5, with 7 bases identical to TRBD2. Trimming at V came to 5 bases and at J to 5 bases, leaving 12 bases not matched to a gene. Looked up from germline, CDR1 is SGHRS and CDR2 is YFSETQ. CDR3 length: 15 residues. The CDR3 DNA reads TGCGCCAGCAGTCCCCCGGGGGAGGGATCGGAGACCCAGTACTTC. This translates into CASSPPGEGSETQYF.

The chain uses TRBV14 and TRBJ2-1; TRBD1 agrees at 7 bases. Germline V lookup: CDR1 SGHDN, CDR2 FVKESK. V dropped 5 bases and J dropped 7; count of bases not matched to a gene: 14. The CDR3 consists of 16 residues. The CDR3 DNA reads TGTGCCAGCAGCGGCCGGGACAGAGCTTTCGGGAATGAGCAGTTCTTC. Its protein is CASSGRDRAFGNEQFF.